A single sample gave rise to the 23 T cell receptor beta chains below, sequenced in a study of OX40 agonist ivuxolimab in advanced cancers. Repertoires were generated with immunoSEQ multiplex PCR, while TCRdb's copy carries only in-frame clones and drops some. The data hold around 57,000 clones, with more than 65% observed a single time. Sequencing was performed on CD4+ or CD8+ T cells sorted from blood, taken in a trial of the OX40 agonist ivuxolimab. The receptors derive from an adult with an advanced solid tumor such as melanoma, head and neck, liver or kidney cancer.

CDR3: CASSPDRGRWNGYTF. The DNA of the CDR3 is TGTGCCAGCAGCCCTGACAGGGGGCGTTGGAATGGCTACACCTTC. This chain joins TRBV7-2 and TRBJ1-2, with 10 bases identical to TRBD1. Germline V CDR1 and CDR2: SGHTA, FQGNSA. This CDR3 comprises 15 residues. With 5 bases clipped from V and 6 bases from J, the junction kept 9 bases outside the gene matches.

The J gene is TRBJ1-3, the V gene TRBV4-1; TRBD1 aligns across 7 bases. The germline V gene has CDR1 MGHRA and CDR2 YSYEKL. The CDR3 consists of 17 residues. V lost 2 bases, J lost 4 bases, and 11 bases stayed unmatched. DNA of the CDR3: TGCGCCAGCAGCCAATTGTTGAGGGGGCAAGCCGGAAACACCATATATTTT. Protein sequence: CASSQLLRGQAGNTIYF.

V usage is TRBV4-1 and J usage is TRBJ1-3; 7 positions agree with TRBD1. J gave up 0 bases and V 1 base, and 12 bases lay outside the gene matches. The CDR3 sequence is 19 residues long. CDR1 and CDR2 (germline): MGHRA, YSYEKL. In DNA, the CDR3 is TGCGCCAGCAGCCAAGCCCCCCCCGGGACAGCCTACTCTGGAAACACCATATATTTT. As protein: CASSQAPPGTAYSGNTIYF.

This clone was observed a handful of times. Other DNA sequences of this sample code for an identical CDR3. This rearrangement joins TRBV19 to TRBJ2-7; possible D gene TRBD1, 6 bases. CDR1 and CDR2 (germline): LNHDA, SQIVND (reference sequence). V was pared by 4 bases and J by 1 base, with 11 bases between. This CDR3 spans 14 amino acids. The CDR3: CASSSTGNSYEQYF. DNA of the CDR3: TGTGCCAGTAGTAGTACAGGGAATTCCTACGAGCAGTACTTC.

The chain has TRBV5-1 and TRBJ2-3; TRBD2 aligns across 9 bases. The V gene end was trimmed by 5 bases and the J gene end by 1 base; junction bases not matched to a gene: 5. There are 15 residues in the CDR3. Germline V CDR1 and CDR2: SGHRS, YFSETQ. The CDR3 bases are TGCGCCAGCAGACTTCTAGCGGGGCGCACAGATACGCAGTATTTT. This encodes CASRLLAGRTDTQYF. Combining the CDR3 with reference TRBV5-1 and TRBJ2-3 gives the whole variable domain KAGVTQTPRYLIKTRGQQVTLSCSPISGHRSVSWYQQTPGQGLQFLFEYFSETQRNKGNFPGRFSGRQFSNSRSEMNVSTLELGDSALYLCASRLLAGRTDTQYFGPGTRLTVL.

Here the CDR3 reads CASSSDPSGPPWETQYF. The CDR3 DNA is TGTGCCAGCAGCTCAGACCCTTCGGGGCCCCCTTGGGAGACCCAGTACTTC. This chain connects TRBV7-9 to TRBJ2-5; D may be TRBD1 or TRBD2 (5 bases each). CDR1 SEHNR and CDR2 FQNEAQ come from the germline V gene (reference sequence). This CDR3 contains 17 residues. Trimming took off 4 bases at V and 5 bases at J, with 23 bases between the two ends.

The J gene is TRBJ2-7, the V gene TRBV25-1, with D perhaps given as TRBD1 or TRBD2 (6 bases each). The germline V and J ends were trimmed by 8 bases and 3 bases, with 14 bases remaining between them. The CDR3 runs 13 residues. Per germline, CDR1 MGHDK and CDR2 SYGVNS. The CDR3 region has the DNA TGTGCCAGCGGGCGAGGGGGAGGCTACGAGCAGTACTTC. This gives the protein CASGRGGGYEQYF.

The chain couples TRBV25-1 to TRBJ2-1; tentative D call: TRBD2 (6 bases). V lost 3 bases to trimming and J lost 0 bases, with 9 bases between them. Per the germline V gene, CDR1 is MGHDK and CDR2 is SYGVNS. This CDR3 has 15 residues. This chain's CDR3 is CASSDTGGSYNEQFF. CDR3 DNA sequence: TGTGCCAGCAGTGATACCGGGGGCTCCTACAATGAGCAGTTCTTC.

The CDR3 DNA reads as TGTGCCACCAGCACCCTAACCACAAACCCGGGCCAGCCCCAGCATTTT. Translated, it gives CATSTLTTNPGQPQHF. This chain uses TRBV15 with TRBJ1-5; D not resolved. In germline, CDR1 is LNHNV, CDR2 YYDKDF (reference sequence). CDR3 length: 16 amino acids. V dropped 4 bases and J dropped 7 bases, with 20 bases sitting between them.

The count of this clone is one. V gene TRBV7-2 combines with J gene TRBJ1-5, with TRBD1 identical over 7 bases. The CDR3 has 16 amino acids. Germline V CDR1 and CDR2: SGHTA, FQGNSA. V lost 1 base to trimming and J lost 7 bases; unmatched junction nucleotides: 10. In DNA form, the CDR3 reads TGTGCCAGCAGCTTAGACGGACAGGTCTTGGGGCAGCCCCAGCATTTT. As protein: CASSLDGQVLGQPQHF.

This clone was seen more than once but under ten times. A junction boundary mismatches the germline segment, possibly from a read error. The chain uses TRBV19 and TRBJ2-3; weak D call: TRBD2 (7 bases). This CDR3 has 14 residues. From germline, CDR1 is LNHDA and CDR2 SQIVND (reference sequence). Here the CDR3 reads CASSQGTTQHTQYF. The CDR3 DNA reads as TGTGCAAGTAGCCAGGGGACTACACAGCATACGCAGTATTTT.

The V call is TRBV9, the J call TRBJ2-3, with 9 bases matching TRBD2. The germline CDR1 and CDR2 sequences are SGDLS and YYNGEE. CDR3 length: 16 residues. V trimming: 0 bases; J trimming: 1 base; junction bases outside the gene matches: 3. CDR3 protein: CASSVVASGGTDTQYF. The CDR3 DNA reads as TGTGCCAGCAGCGTAGTGGCTAGCGGGGGCACAGATACGCAGTATTTT.

The V gene is TRBV7-2, the J gene TRBJ1-2, with 9 positions matching TRBD1. V lost 5 bases, J lost 5 bases, and 6 bases stayed unmatched. Germline V gene data show CDR1 as SGHTA and CDR2 as FQGNSA. The CDR3 runs 14 residues. DNA for the CDR3: TGTGCCAGCAGCCCCGGGACAGGGACTTATGGCTACACCTTC. Its protein product is CASSPGTGTYGYTF.

V usage is TRBV7-3 and J usage is TRBJ2-5, with D tentatively TRBD2 (6 bases). Germline values: CDR1 SGHTA, CDR2 FQGTGA. V was cut by 0 bases and J by 5 bases, with 13 bases left in between. CDR3 length: 15 amino acids. This chain's CDR3 is CASSLTGGARETQYF. The CDR3 region has the DNA TGTGCCAGCAGCTTAACAGGAGGGGCTCGGGAGACCCAGTACTTC.

The rearrangement joins TRBV28 to TRBJ1-3; D is ambiguous. Germline V CDR1 and CDR2: MDHEN, SYDVKM. Trimming shortened V by 7 bases and J by 1 base, and 14 bases separated the two germline ends. The CDR3 spans 15 residues. The CDR3 region has the DNA TGTGCCAGCACCATAAATCGGGGTTCTGGAAACACCATATATTTT. As protein: CASTINRGSGNTIYF.

The chain is built from TRBV6-6 and TRBJ1-1; D may be TRBD1 (6 bases). Between the trimmed V and J ends, which lost 6 bases and 1 base, there was a span of 12 bases. This CDR3 comprises 14 residues. Germline V gene sequence: CDR1 MNHNY, CDR2 SVGAGI (reference sequence). CDR3 region: CASRYREKNTEAFF. In nucleotides, the CDR3 is TGTGCCAGCAGATACAGGGAGAAGAACACTGAAGCTTTCTTT.

The rearrangement uses TRBV7-2 and TRBJ2-5, with 10 positions matching TRBD2. Germline loops: CDR1 SGHTA, CDR2 FQGNSA. V shed 3 bases and J 5 bases; nucleotides not matched to a gene: 6. The CDR3 length is 15 residues. CDR3 nucleotides: TGTGCCAGCAGCTTTGGGAGCGGGGGGGCGGAGACCCAGTACTTC. It translates to CASSFGSGGAETQYF.

This chain uses TRBV19 with TRBJ1-5; D unresolved. V was clipped by 4 bases and J by 7 bases, with 11 bases between them. Germline loops: CDR1 LNHDA, CDR2 SQIVND (reference sequence). CDR3 length: 13 residues. CDR3 protein: CASSRVSGQPQHF. The CDR3 DNA reads TGTGCCAGTAGTAGGGTTTCCGGGCAGCCCCAGCATTTT.

CDR3 nucleotide sequence: TGTGCCAGCAGCTTACGCGAGAGGGAAAAACTGTTTTTT. This encodes CASSLREREKLFF. The rearrangement joins TRBV7-9 to TRBJ1-4; D gene uncertain. With 2 bases removed from V and 8 bases from J, the gap between germline ends came to 9 bases. In germline, CDR1 is SEHNR, CDR2 FQNEAQ (reference sequence). The CDR3 sequence is 13 residues long.

The chain recombines TRBV29-1 with TRBJ1-2; 7 bases line up with TRBD1. V lost 6 bases, J lost 6 bases, and 13 bases stayed unmatched. This CDR3 region has 14 residues. Germline V lookup: CDR1 SQVTM, CDR2 ANQGSEA. In DNA form, the CDR3 reads TGCAGCGTCCTCCGGGACAGCTTGTCAAATGGCTACACCTTC. As protein: CSVLRDSLSNGYTF.

V and J are TRBV28 and TRBJ2-5, with 7 bases lining up with TRBD1. The CDR3 runs 14 residues. V lost 6 bases and J lost 0; bases outside the gene matches: 4. Germline values: CDR1 MDHEN, CDR2 SYDVKM. CDR3 amino acids: CASRGQPYQETQYF. Written as DNA, the CDR3 is TGTGCCAGCAGGGGACAGCCGTACCAAGAGACCCAGTACTTC.

The V call is TRBV9, the J call TRBJ1-2, with 8 bases fitting TRBD1. The V segment lost 4 bases and the J segment 2 bases; nucleotides outside the gene matches: 7. The CDR3 contains 15 residues. Per the germline V gene, CDR1 is SGDLS and CDR2 is YYNGEE. DNA of the CDR3: TGTGCCAGCAGCCCTGGAGGACAGGGAAACTATGGCTACACCTTC. It specifies CASSPGGQGNYGYTF.

The gene calls are TRBV6-6 and TRBJ1-4; tentative D call: TRBD1 (5 bases). The CDR3 is 15 amino acids. Germline V gives CDR1 MNHNY, CDR2 SVGAGI (reference sequence). Trimming removed 5 bases at V and 4 bases at J, with 14 bases between. CDR3 in amino acids: CASSGGTEVNEKLFF. The CDR3 coding sequence is TGTGCCAGCAGTGGGGGGACGGAGGTTAATGAAAAACTGTTTTTT.